This T cell receptor beta chain was sequenced for a study of blood T cell repertoires in COVID-19. The wider study: Sites in the United States, Italy and Spain provided acute and convalescent COVID-19 samples. Sources were T cells, B-cell-depleted T cells, or PBMCs; the material itself was cDNA or gDNA.

This clone was detected once. The Seattle site enrolled patients during active infection and followed them longitudinally. Under the authors' procedure: For nucleated cells, counts were estimated from reference gene primer amplification. The table came from immunoSEQ multiplex PCR; TCRdb's copy has only in-frame clones and leaves some out. V and J calls and clone size are those listed in that table; D and trimming were worked out from the DNA. This table has about 230,000 clones, about nine tenths appearing once. Germline V gene sequence: CDR1 MNHEY, CDR2 SVGAGI. V shed 6 bases, J shed 12 bases, and the junction held 8 bases outside the gene matches. The CDR3 loop spans 14 amino acids.

The clonotype originates from a middle-aged man with COVID-19, enrolled during active disease. This rearrangement joins TRBV6-5 to TRBJ2-1, with 13 nucleotides matching TRBD2. Material for sequencing was peripheral blood. The CDR3 coding sequence is TGTGCCAGCAGCCCCGGACTAGCGGGAGTTCGGCAGTTCTTC. Protein: CASSPGLAGVRQFF.